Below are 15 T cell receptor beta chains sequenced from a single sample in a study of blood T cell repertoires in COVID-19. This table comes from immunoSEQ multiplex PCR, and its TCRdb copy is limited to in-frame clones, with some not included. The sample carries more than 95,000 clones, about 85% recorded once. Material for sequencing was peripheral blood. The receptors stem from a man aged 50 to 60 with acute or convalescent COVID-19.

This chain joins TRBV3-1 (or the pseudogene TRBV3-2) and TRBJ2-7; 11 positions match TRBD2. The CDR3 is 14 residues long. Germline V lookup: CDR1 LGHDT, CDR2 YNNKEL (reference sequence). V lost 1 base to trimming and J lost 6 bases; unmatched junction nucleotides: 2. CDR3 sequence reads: CASSQGLAGGEQYF. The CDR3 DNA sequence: TGTGCCAGCAGCCAAGGTCTAGCGGGAGGCGAGCAGTACTTC.

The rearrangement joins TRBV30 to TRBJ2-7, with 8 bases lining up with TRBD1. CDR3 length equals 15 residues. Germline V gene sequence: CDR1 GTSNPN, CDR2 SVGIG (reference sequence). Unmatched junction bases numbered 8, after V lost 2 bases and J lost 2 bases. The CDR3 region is CAWSKTGVLAYEQYF. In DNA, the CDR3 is TGTGCCTGGAGTAAGACAGGGGTCTTGGCCTACGAGCAGTACTTC.

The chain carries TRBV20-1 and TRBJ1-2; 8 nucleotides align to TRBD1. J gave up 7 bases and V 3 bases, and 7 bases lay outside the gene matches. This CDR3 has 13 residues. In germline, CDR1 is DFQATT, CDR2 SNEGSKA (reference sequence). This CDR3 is CSASPDRATGYTF. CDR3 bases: TGCAGTGCTAGTCCGGACAGGGCCACTGGCTACACCTTC.

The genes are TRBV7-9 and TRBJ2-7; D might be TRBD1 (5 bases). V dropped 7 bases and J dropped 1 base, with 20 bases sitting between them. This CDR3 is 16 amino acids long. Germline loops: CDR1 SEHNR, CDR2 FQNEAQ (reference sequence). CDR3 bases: TGTGCCAGCACGCCTTGGGGTATGACAGCTTCCTACGAGCAGTACTTC. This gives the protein CASTPWGMTASYEQYF. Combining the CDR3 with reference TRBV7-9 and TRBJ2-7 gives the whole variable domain DTGVSQNPRHKITKRGQNVTFRCDPISEHNRLYWYRQTLGQGPEFLTYFQNEAQLEKSRLLSDRFSAERPKGSFSTLEIQRTEQGDSAMYLCASTPWGMTASYEQYFGPGTRLTVT.

This CDR3 is CASSSGSGELFF. The CDR3 DNA sequence: TGCGCCAGCAGCTCGGGGTCCGGGGAGCTGTTTTTT. The chain has TRBV5-1 and TRBJ2-2; tentative D call: TRBD2 (5 bases). Trimming cost V 3 bases and J 6 bases, with 6 bases left between them. The CDR3 totals 12 residues. In germline, CDR1 is SGHRS, CDR2 YFSETQ.

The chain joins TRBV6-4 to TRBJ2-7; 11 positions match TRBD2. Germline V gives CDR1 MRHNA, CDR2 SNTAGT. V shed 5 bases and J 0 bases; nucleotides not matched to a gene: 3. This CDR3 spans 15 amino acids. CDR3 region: CASSRLAGNSYEQYF. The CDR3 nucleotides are TGTGCCAGCAGTAGACTAGCGGGGAACTCCTACGAGCAGTACTTC.

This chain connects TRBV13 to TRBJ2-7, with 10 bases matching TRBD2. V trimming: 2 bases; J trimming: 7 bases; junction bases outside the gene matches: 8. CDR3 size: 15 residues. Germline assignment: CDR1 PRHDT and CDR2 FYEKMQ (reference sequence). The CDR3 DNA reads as TGTGCCAGCAGCTTATTAGCGGGAGGAGGAGGGGAGCAGTACTTC. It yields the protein CASSLLAGGGGEQYF.

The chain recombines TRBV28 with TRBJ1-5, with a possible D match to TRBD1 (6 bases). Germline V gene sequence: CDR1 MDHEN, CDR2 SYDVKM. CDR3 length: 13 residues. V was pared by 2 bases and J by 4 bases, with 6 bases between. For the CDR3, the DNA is TGTGCCAGCAGTTTACAGGGGAATCAGCCCCAGCATTTT. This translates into CASSLQGNQPQHF.

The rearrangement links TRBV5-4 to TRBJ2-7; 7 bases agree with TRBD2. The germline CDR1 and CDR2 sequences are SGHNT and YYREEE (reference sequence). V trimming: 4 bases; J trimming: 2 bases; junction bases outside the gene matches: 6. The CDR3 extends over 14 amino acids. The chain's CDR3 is CASSRRGTTYEQYF. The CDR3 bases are TGTGCCAGCAGCCGGCGGGGGACCACCTACGAGCAGTACTTC.

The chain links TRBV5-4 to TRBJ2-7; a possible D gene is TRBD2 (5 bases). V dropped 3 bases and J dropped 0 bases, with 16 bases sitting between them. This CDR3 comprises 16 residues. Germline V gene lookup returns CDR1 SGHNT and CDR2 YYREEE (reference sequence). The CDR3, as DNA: TGTGCCAGCAGCTCCGGAGGAGGACCTGACTCCTACGAGCAGTACTTC. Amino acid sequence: CASSSGGGPDSYEQYF.

The CDR3 here is CASSPRTGVKNIQYF. CDR3 DNA: TGTGCCAGCAGCCCCCGGACAGGGGTCAAAAACATTCAGTACTTC. The chain recombines TRBV11-2 with TRBJ2-4, with 9 bases aligning to TRBD1. CDR1 is SGHAT, CDR2 FQNNGV, per germline. Germline trimming cut 5 bases from V and 3 bases from J; bases unmatched to any gene: 5. The CDR3 contains 15 residues.

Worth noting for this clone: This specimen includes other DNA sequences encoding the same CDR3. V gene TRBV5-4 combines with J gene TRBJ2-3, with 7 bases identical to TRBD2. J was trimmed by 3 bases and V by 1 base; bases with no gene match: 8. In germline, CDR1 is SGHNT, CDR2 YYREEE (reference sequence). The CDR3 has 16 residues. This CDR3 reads CASSLSGGSATDTQYF. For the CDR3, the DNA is TGTGCCAGCAGCTTGTCTGGCGGGAGCGCGACAGATACGCAGTATTTT.

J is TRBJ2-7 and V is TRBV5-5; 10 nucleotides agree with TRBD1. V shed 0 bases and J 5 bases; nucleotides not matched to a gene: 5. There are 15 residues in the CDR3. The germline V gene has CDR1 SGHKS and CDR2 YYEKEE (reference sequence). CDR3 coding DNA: TGTGCCAGCAGCTTGGTGGGACAGGGGATCCACGAGCAGTACTTC. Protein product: CASSLVGQGIHEQYF. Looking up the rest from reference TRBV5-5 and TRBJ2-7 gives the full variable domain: DAGVTQSPTHLIKTRGQQVTLRCSPISGHKSVSWYQQVLGQGPQFIFQYYEKEERGRGNFPDRFSARQFPNYSSELNVNALLLGDSALYLCASSLVGQGIHEQYFGPGTRLTVT.

In nucleotides, the CDR3 is TGTGCCAGCTCCCCCTTCGGCACCGGGGAGCTGTTTTTT. As protein: CASSPFGTGELFF. The J gene is TRBJ2-2, the V gene TRBV18, with unresolved D. This CDR3 region has 13 residues. Deletions cut 6 bases from V and 4 bases from J, with 9 bases between. Per germline, CDR1 KGHSH and CDR2 LQKENI.

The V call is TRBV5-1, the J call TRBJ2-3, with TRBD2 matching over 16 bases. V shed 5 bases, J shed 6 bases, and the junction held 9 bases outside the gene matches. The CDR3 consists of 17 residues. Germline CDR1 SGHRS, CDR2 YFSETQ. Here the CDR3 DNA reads TGCGCCAGCAGATGGGCCGGGACTAGCGGGAGGGCCGATACGCAGTATTTT. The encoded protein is CASRWAGTSGRADTQYF.